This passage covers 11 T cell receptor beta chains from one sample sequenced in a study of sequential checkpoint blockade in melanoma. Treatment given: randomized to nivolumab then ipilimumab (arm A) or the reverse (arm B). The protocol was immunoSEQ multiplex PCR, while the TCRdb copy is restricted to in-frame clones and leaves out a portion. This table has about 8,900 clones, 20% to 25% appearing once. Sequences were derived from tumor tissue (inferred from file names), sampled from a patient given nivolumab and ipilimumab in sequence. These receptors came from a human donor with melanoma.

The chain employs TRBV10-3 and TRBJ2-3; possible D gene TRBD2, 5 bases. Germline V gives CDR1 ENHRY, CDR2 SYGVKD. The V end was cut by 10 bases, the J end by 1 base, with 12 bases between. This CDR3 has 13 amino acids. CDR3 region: CASRGSRTDTQYF. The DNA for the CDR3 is TGTGCCAGCCGAGGGTCCCGCACAGATACGCAGTATTTT.

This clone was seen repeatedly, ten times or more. CDR3 coding DNA: TGTGCCAGCAGCCGAACTAGCGGGGGAGTCAATGAGCAGTTCTTC. Its protein product is CASSRTSGGVNEQFF. The V gene is TRBV11-3, the J gene TRBJ2-1, with 11 bases that match TRBD2. The CDR3 loop spans 15 amino acids. From germline, CDR1 is SGHNT and CDR2 YENEEA. J lost 6 bases, V lost 5 bases, and 6 bases had no gene match.

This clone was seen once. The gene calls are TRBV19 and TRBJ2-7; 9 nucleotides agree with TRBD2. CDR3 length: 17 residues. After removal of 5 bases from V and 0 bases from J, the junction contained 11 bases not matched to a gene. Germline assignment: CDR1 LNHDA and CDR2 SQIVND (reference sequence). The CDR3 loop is CASSEVAGVSSSYEQYF. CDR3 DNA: TGTGCCAGTAGTGAGGTAGCGGGGGTTTCCAGCTCCTACGAGCAGTACTTC.

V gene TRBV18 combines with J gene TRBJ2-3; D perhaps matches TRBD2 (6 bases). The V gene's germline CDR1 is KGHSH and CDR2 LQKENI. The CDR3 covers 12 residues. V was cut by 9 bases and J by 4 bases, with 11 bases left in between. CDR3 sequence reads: CASRTTSDTQYF. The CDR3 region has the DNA TGTGCCAGTCGGACTACTTCAGATACGCAGTATTTT.

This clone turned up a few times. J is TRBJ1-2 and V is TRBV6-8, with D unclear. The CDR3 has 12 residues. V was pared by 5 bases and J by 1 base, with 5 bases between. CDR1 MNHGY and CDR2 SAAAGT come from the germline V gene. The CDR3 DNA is TGTGCCAGCAGTGGCTTTAACTATGGCTACACCTTC. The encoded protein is CASSGFNYGYTF.

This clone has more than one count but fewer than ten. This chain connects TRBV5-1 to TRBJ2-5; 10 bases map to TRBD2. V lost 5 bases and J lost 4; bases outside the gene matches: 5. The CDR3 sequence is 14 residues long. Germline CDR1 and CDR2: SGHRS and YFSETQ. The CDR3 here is CASRNPSGGETQYF. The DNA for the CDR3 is TGCGCCAGCAGAAATCCTAGCGGGGGAGAGACCCAGTACTTC.

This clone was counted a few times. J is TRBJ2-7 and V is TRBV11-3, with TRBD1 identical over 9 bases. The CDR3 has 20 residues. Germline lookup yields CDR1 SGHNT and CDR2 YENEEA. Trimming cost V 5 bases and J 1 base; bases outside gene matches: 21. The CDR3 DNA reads TGTGCCAGCAGCCGTTCCATCCCGCTTCCTGGACAGGGGTTATCCTACGAGCAGTACTTC. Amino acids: CASSRSIPLPGQGLSYEQYF.

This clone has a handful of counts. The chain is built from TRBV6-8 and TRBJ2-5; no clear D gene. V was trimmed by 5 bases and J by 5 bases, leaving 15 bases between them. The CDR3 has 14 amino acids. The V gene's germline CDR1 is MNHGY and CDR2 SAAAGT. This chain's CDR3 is CASSDGGSVETQYF. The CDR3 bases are TGTGCCAGCAGTGATGGCGGAAGTGTGGAGACCCAGTACTTC.

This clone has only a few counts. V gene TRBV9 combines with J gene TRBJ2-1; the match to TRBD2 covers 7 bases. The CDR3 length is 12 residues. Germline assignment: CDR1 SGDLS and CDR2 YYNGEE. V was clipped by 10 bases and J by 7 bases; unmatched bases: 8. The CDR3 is CACGEGTNEQFF. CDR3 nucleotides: TGTGCCTGCGGGGAGGGAACGAATGAGCAGTTCTTC.

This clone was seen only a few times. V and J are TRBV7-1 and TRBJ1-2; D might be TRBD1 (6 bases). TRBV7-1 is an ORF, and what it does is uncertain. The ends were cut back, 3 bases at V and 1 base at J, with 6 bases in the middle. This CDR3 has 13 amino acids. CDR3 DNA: TGTGCCAGCAGCTCGGACAGTAACTATGGCTACACCTTC. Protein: CASSSDSNYGYTF.

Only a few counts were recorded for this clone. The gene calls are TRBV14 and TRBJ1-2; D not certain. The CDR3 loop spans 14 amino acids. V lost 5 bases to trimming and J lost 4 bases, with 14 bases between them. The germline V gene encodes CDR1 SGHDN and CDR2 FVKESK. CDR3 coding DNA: TGTGCCAGCAGCTACCTCGAAACTAGCTATGGCTACACCTTC. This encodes CASSYLETSYGYTF.